The subject of this entry is one T cell receptor beta chain. This entry comes from a study of technical replicates of blood from a few donors. The CDR3 length is 12 residues. Trimming stripped 3 bases from V and 10 bases from J, with 12 bases between. Germline CDR1 is SEHNR and CDR2 is FQNEAQ (reference sequence). Using immunoSEQ multiplex PCR, the repertoire was profiled, and TCRdb retains in-frame clones only, with some absent. The profile shows more than 90,000 clones, approximately 96% of them singletons. V usage is TRBV7-9 and J usage is TRBJ1-2; maybe TRBD1 (5 bases). Sequencing input: T cells isolated from PBMCs. This TCR was recovered from a human donor in good health. This CDR3 is CASSLAGNDYTF. CDR3 bases: TGTGCCAGCAGCTTGGCAGGGAACGACTACACCTTC.